This T cell receptor beta chain was sequenced during a study of cytomegalovirus exposure and HLA in healthy donors (dated 2017 in TCRdb). Some background on the complete study: An earlier analysis of 587 of the donors reported about 290 Gb of sequence data and 117 million unique TCR beta sequences from roughly 180 million T cells. A separate validation cohort of 100 to 150 different subjects was used in addition to the roughly 720-subject first cohort. Among a few hundred genotyped donors of the cohort, an average of around 240,000 unique TCR beta nucleotide sequences were sequenced per donor, 15% to 20% of them non-productive. Genome-wide SNP genotypes for about three fifths of the roughly 670 donors were used in a later genetic analysis, which treated that subset as a discovery cohort. Around 320 gigabases of sequencing data and around 87 million unique TCR sequences were included in an early release covering around 600 HLA-typed donors. The T cell repertoires of 666 subjects were profiled by immunosequencing and related to cytomegalovirus serostatus. To predict cytomegalovirus infection status, the study brought together high-throughput TCR immunosequencing, statistical association of individual TCRs with disease status, and machine learning. Of the roughly 390 genotyped donors, about 84% fell in the genetic ancestry cluster associated with self-reported Caucasian donors. Both class I and class II loci were covered by HLA typing, at four-digit resolution. An earlier analysis of a few hundred of the donors applied high-throughput TCR beta sequencing to assess whether each TCR beta V gene segment acted as functional or pseudogenic. A later analysis re-examined previously published TCR beta repertoires from more than 600 donors and added high-resolution HLA genotyping to investigate patterns of TCR occurrence. The number of donors typed differed by locus, with about 629-630 for A, B, C, DRB1 and DQB1, about 500 for DQA1, 606 for DPA1, and roughly 450 for DPB1. The aim of the study was to test whether cataloging public T cell receptors could identify signatures of past pathogen exposure. All discovery cohort repertoires had been generated using a single sequencing platform. A handful of DR-DQ haplotypes were treated as single units for association and clustering because of strong linkage in the cohort. The later analysis used no new phenotypic data to find candidate immune exposures, relying instead on TCR beta sequences and their occurrence across donors. Donor age, sex, ethnicity and CMV serostatus were collected together with the repertoire data. Study-level results and caveats: According to a later genetic analysis, donors in an Asian-associated ancestry cluster had fewer N-insertions in productive TCRs than the approximately 630-donor mean. When HLA alleles, especially DR and DQ, strongly co-occurred, attributing TCR associations to individual alleles was difficult. Because some donors lacked HLA typing at each locus, the association tests relied only on the typed subset. Immune exposure information for the cohort was limited to CMV serostatus. Correlated functional status among segregating V segments might reflect linkage disequilibrium, but an unknown experimental factor could not be ruled out. In a later analysis, HLA-associated TCR beta chains were found to be more clonally expanded and to have lower generation probabilities than equally common non-associated chains. In this cohort, only TCR beta chains were sequenced, and detectable features were limited by the absence of alpha or paired-chain data. In a later analysis, 16,951 TCR beta sequences were associated with specific HLA alleles at a false discovery rate of 0.05. Because counts were too low, seventeen rarely observed V segments, including chromosome 9 orphons, were excluded from the earlier analysis of about 500 of the donors. A group of highly shared sequence variants was considered likely to be a technical artifact of the sequencing pipeline. The study gave a list of about 170 TCR beta chains associated with cytomegalovirus. Three of the identified cytomegalovirus-associated TCR beta chains were confirmed in vitro to be specific for cytomegalovirus antigens. A further reported finding was that TCR beta sequences accurately predicted the HLA-A and HLA-B alleles for most subjects in the first cohort. While some public TCRs were present in many individuals, most TCR sequences turned up only very rarely across donors. It was suggested by the authors that the approach could potentially be generalized to other disease states and immunological phenotypes. According to a later analysis, most CMV-associated TCR beta chains appeared to be HLA-restricted, and the HLA associations seemed to be driven largely by CMV exposure. An association between a missense DCLRE1C variant and V-gene and J-gene trimming of TCR beta chains was found in a later genetic analysis and replicated in an independent cohort. An earlier analysis of approximately 600 of the donors showed that most TCR beta V segments appeared in productive rearrangements either about 87% or about 30% of the time, which broadly matched IMGT annotations. Cytomegalovirus status was reported to be diagnosed by the classifier with high specificity and sensitivity in both the original and validation cohorts. In a later analysis, the rate of TCR association differed among HLA loci, with DRB1 alleles having the most associated TCRs and HLA-C alleles having the fewest. According to a later analysis, parvovirus B19, influenza, CMV and Epstein-Barr virus appeared linked to several top co-occurrence clusters. Sequencing depth was assumed to be roughly uniform across donors in the presence/absence analyses, though that assumption may not hold.

In total, approximately 700 healthy bone marrow donors made up the cohort. Cohort members were all nominally healthy when sampled, although unrecorded immune exposures were likely present. The donor was CMV seropositive and belonged to the group of more than 250 seropositive cohort members. Each donor provided a peripheral blood sample, and peripheral blood mononuclear cells were used for TCR beta sequencing. The Qiagen DNeasy Blood Extraction Kit was used to extract genomic DNA from the blood cell samples. The library was obtained by the immunoSEQ multiplex PCR assay. For the multiplex PCR, a mixture combining 60 forward primers for TCR Vbeta segments and 13 reverse primers for TCR Jbeta segments was used. A multiplex PCR assay on genomic DNA amplified the CDR3 region of rearranged TCR beta genes. Amplified TCR beta libraries were sequenced as 87-base-pair reads on the Illumina HiSeq System. In the authors' own workflow: In a later analysis, some 80 million unique TCR beta chains were counted across the 500 to 850 repertoires, and approximately 9.9 million of these chains were shared by at least two donors. To remove PCR and sequencing errors, raw reads were error-corrected and collapsed into unique sequences using a nearest-neighbor algorithm that merged closely related sequences. V, D and J gene segments were assigned by aligning CDR3 sequences to IMGT reference sequences. For a sequence to be retained, at least a six-nucleotide match to both a V gene segment and a J gene segment was required. Rearrangements were called productive when the CDR3 lacked stop codons and stayed in frame with V and J; all others were non-productive. CDR3 was defined by IMGT convention, running from the second conserved V-encoded cysteine to the conserved J-encoded phenylalanine. Sequences without an unambiguous match to a single V gene segment were excluded from the earlier analysis of a few hundred of the donors. In an earlier analysis of a few hundred of the donors, V segments were called functional above 56.7% productive rearrangements and were called segregating when the between-donor standard deviation exceeded 5%. A statistical classification framework was built to diagnose cytomegalovirus status from the catalog of TCR beta chain sequences. In a later analysis, TCR nucleotide sequences were compared against IMGT/GENE-DB human TR gene sequences so that V and J genes could be assigned. Using the TCRdist pipeline, a later analysis assigned CDR3 sequences along with most-parsimonious VDJ recombination scenarios. A later analysis defined each TCR beta chain by its CDR3 amino acid sequence plus V-gene family, and excluded reads lacking a unique V-gene family. As a way to deal with suspected cross-contamination and a sequencing artifact, a later analysis dropped 592 nucleotide sequences that were highly shared and had low generation probability. In a later analysis, a clonal expansion index for each public chain was calculated from normalized within-repertoire ranks of inferred template counts. In a later analysis, generation probabilities were computed with a VDJ recombination model fitted to out-of-frame rearrangements, and the resulting probabilities were checked against IGoR. Hypergeometric tests were used in a later analysis to score TCR-TCR, TCR-HLA and TCR-CMV co-occurrence, with a repertoire-size bias correction applied to the TCR pairs. In a later analysis, false discovery rates were estimated by permuting HLA or CMV assignments 20 times. In a later analysis, co-occurring TCRs were grouped with DBSCAN, and TCRdist sequence similarity was added when clustering was performed within HLA-allele-positive subsets. Repertoires with fewer than 30,000 or more than 120,000 public chains, plus five repertoires with anomalous nucleotide sharing, were excluded from co-occurrence clustering. The table was pulled from immuneACCESS by TCRdb, which kept in-frame rearrangements only. Such tables lose some clones; where checked, under half of the loss comes from unresolved V genes, and the rest has no known cause. V, J and clone size derive from that table, while D and trimming were established from the DNA sequence. The table for this sample lists 150,000 to 250,000 clones; 70% to 80% of them were counted only once. The leading ten clones occupy under 2% of the sample.

Concerning this clone: Its antigen target is currently unknown. The record has no base qualities; no much larger clone is one base away.

Sequencing was performed on PBMCs. The receptor was isolated from a girl aged 10 to 17 in good health and CMV-seropositive.

The DNA sequence reads TGTGCCATCAGGAAACAGGGACAAGAGACCCAGTACTTC. The encoded protein is CAIRKQGQETQYF. This chain joins TRBV10-3 to TRBJ2-5; the D gene is perhaps TRBD1, from 6 matching bases. The CDR3, cysteine through phenylalanine, is 13 amino acids long. Of all the DNA, just the CDR3 is kept, 39 bases in frame from base 1. The V end loses 6 bases and the J end loses 2 bases, and a stretch of 10 bases separates them. CDR1 and CDR2, looked up from the germline V gene, are ENHRY and SYGVKD.